This T cell receptor beta chain comes out of a study of blood T cells in healthy people across ages. Each donor supplied approximately 10 milliliters of peripheral blood. PCR was performed a second time for 7 to 11 cycles using a sample-barcoded 5' primer and a J-beta primer mix. Researchers report that a template-switch adaptor with 12 random nucleotides tagged each cDNA molecule. TCRdb re-derived calls from the 5' RACE reads in MiXCR, one entry per CDR3 protein. The sample comprises some 700,000 distinct CDR3 sequences, roughly two fifths of which are singletons, and 20% to 25% rests with the top ten. CDR3 length: 18 residues. Germline-derived CDR1 and CDR2 are MDHEN and SYDVKM. V lost 3 bases and J lost 1; bases outside the gene matches: 11. This clonotype was detected only once. Its target is not known. Overall study results and limits: Samples with more naive T cells showed higher observed beta diversity.

V usage is TRBV28 and J usage is TRBJ2-3; 9 bases match TRBD2. The sequencing sample was made of blood. This TCR was sampled from a woman aged 55-70 years in good health. The CDR3 loop reads CASSLSHLAGSGTDTQYF. In DNA, the CDR3 is TGTGCCAGCAGTTTGTCGCACCTAGCGGGGTCTGGCACAGATACGCAGTATTTT.